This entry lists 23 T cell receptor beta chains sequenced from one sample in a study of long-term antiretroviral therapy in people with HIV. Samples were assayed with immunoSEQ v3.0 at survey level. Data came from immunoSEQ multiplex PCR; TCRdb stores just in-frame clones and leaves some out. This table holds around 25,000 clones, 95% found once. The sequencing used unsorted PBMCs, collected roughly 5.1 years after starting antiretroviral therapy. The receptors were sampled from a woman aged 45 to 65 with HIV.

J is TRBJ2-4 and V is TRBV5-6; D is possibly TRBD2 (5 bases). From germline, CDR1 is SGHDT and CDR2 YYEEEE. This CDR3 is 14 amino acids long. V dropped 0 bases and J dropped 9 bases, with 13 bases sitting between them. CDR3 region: CASSLDSPAGIQYF. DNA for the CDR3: TGTGCCAGCAGCTTGGATTCCCCGGCGGGCATTCAGTACTTC.

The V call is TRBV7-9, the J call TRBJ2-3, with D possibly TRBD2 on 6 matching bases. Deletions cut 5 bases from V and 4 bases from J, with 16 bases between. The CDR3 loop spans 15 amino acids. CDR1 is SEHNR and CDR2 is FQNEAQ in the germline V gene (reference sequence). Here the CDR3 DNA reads TGTGCCAGCAGCCATAGGGACTTCACGCCAGATACGCAGTATTTT. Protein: CASSHRDFTPDTQYF.

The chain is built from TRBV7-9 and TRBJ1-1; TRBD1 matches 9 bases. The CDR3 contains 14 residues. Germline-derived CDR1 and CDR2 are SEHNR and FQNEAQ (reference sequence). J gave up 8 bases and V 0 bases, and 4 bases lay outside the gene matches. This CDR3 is CASSLATGGREAFF. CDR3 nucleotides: TGTGCCAGCAGCTTAGCAACAGGGGGCCGGGAAGCTTTCTTT.

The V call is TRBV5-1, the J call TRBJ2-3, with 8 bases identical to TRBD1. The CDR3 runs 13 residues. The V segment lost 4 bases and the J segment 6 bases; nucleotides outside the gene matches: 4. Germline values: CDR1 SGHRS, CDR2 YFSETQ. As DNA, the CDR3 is TGCGCCAGCAGCGATGGACAGGGCGATACGCAGTATTTT. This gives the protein CASSDGQGDTQYF.

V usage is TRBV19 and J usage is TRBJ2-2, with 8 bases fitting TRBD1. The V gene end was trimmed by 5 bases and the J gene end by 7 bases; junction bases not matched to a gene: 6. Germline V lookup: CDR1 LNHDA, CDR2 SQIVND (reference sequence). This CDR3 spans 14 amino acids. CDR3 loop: CASSATGVLGELFF. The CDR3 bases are TGTGCCAGTAGTGCGACAGGGGTTCTCGGGGAGCTGTTTTTT.

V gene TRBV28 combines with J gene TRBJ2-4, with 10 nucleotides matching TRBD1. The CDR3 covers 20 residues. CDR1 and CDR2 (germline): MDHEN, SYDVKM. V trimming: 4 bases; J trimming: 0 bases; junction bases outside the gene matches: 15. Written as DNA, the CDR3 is TGTGCCAGCAGTTCCGACAGGGGGCATTTAAGACTGACAGCCAAAAACATTCAGTACTTC. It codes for CASSSDRGHLRLTAKNIQYF.

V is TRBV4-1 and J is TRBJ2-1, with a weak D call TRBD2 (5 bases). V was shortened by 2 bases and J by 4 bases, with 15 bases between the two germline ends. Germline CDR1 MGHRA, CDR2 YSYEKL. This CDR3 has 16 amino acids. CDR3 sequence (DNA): TGCGCCAGCAGCCAAATAGCGAGGGCGGATTACAATGAGCAGTTCTTC. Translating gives CASSQIARADYNEQFF.

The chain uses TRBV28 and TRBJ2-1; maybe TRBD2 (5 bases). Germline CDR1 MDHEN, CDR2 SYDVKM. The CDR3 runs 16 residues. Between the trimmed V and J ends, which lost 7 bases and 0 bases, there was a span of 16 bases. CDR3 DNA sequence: TGTGCCAGCAATCAACTCGGGATTGGCTCCTACAATGAGCAGTTCTTC. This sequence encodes CASNQLGIGSYNEQFF.

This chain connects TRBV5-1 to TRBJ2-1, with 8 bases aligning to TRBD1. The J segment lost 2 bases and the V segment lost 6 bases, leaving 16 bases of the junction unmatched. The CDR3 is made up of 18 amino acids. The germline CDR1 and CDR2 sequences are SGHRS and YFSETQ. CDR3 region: CASTRGQLGGNPYNEQFF. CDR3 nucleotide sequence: TGCGCCAGCACCAGGGGGCAGTTGGGCGGAAATCCCTACAATGAGCAGTTCTTC.

The CDR3 bases are TGTGCCAGCAGTCCCCAGGCAACCTACGAGCAGTACTTC. Its protein product is CASSPQATYEQYF. The V and J genes are TRBV7-9 and TRBJ2-7; D ambiguous. Germline V gene data show CDR1 as SEHNR and CDR2 as FQNEAQ (reference sequence). The CDR3 has 13 amino acids. Between the trimmed V and J ends, which lost 6 bases and 2 bases, there was a span of 11 bases.

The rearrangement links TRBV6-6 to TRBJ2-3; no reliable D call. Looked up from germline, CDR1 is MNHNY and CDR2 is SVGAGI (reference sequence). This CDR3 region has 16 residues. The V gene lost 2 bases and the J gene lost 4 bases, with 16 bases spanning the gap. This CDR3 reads CASSYLRPTRPDTQYF. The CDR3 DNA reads TGTGCCAGCAGTTACCTCAGACCAACGAGGCCAGATACGCAGTATTTT.

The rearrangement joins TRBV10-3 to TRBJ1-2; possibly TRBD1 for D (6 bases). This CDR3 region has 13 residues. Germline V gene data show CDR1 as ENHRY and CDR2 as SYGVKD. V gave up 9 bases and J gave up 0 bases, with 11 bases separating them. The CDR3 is CAIGDITNYGYTF. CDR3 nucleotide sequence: TGTGCCATTGGGGACATCACTAACTATGGCTACACCTTC.

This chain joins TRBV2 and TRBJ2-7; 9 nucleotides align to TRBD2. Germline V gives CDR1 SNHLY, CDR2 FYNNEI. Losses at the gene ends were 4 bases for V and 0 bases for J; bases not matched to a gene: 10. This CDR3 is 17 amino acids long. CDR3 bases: TGTGCCAGCAGTGGCGAACTAGCGGGCGGGAGCTCCTACGAGCAGTACTTC. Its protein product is CASSGELAGGSSYEQYF. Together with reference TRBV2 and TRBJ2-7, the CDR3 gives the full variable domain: EPEVTQTPSHQVTQMGQEVILRCVPISNHLYFYWYRQILGQKVEFLVSFYNNEISEKSEIFDDQFSVERPDGSNFTLKIRSTKLEDSAMYFCASSGELAGGSSYEQYFGPGTRLTVT.

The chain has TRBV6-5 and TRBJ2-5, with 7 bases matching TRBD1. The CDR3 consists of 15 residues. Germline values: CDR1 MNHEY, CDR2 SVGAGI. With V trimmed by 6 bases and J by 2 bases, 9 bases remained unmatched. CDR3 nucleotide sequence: TGTGCCAGCAGCCTAACGGGACAGCTTCAAGAGACCCAGTACTTC. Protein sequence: CASSLTGQLQETQYF.

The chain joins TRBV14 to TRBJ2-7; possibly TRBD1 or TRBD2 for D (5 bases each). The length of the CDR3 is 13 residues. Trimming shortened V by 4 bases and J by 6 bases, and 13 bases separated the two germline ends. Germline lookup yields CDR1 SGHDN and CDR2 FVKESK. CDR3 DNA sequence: TGTGCCAGCAGCCGTGACACTAGGGGCGAGCAGTACTTC. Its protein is CASSRDTRGEQYF.

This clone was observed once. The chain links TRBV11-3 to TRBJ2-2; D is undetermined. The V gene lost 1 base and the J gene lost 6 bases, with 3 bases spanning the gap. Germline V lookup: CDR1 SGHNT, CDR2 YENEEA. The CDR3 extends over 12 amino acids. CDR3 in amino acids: CASSLASGELFF. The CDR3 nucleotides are TGTGCCAGCAGCTTAGCGTCCGGGGAGCTGTTTTTT.

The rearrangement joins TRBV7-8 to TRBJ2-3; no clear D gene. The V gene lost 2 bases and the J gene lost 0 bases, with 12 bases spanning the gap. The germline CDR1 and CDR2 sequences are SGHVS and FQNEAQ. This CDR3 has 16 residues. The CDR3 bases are TGTGCCAGCAGCTTAAATCGGGCATCTAGCACAGATACGCAGTATTTT. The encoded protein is CASSLNRASSTDTQYF. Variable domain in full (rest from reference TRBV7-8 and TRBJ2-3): GAGVSQSPRYKVAKRGQDVALRCDPISGHVSLFWYQQALGQGPEFLTYFQNEAQLDKSGLPSDRFFAERPEGSVSTLKIQRTQQEDSAVYLCASSLNRASSTDTQYFGPGTRLTVL.

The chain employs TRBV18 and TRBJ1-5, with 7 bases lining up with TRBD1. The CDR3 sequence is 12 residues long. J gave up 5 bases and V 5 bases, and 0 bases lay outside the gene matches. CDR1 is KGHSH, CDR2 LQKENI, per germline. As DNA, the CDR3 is TGTGCCAGCTCAACAGGGGATCAGCCCCAGCATTTT. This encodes CASSTGDQPQHF.

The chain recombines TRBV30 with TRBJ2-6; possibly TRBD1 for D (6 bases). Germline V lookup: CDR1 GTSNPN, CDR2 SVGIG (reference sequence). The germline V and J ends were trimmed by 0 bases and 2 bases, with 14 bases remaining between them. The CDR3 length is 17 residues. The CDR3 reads CAWSVSGAGAGANVLTF. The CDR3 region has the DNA TGTGCCTGGAGTGTATCCGGCGCAGGGGCTGGGGCCAACGTCCTGACTTTC.

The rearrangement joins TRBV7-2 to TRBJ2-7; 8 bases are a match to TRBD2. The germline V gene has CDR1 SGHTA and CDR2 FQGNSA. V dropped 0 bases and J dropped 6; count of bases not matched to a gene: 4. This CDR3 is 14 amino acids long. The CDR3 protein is CASSLALAGREQYF. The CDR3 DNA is TGTGCCAGCAGCTTAGCGCTAGCGGGTCGCGAGCAGTACTTC.

This CDR3 reads CASRLGVGAKNIQYF. The CDR3 nucleotides read TGTGCCAGCAGACTGGGGGTAGGGGCCAAAAACATTCAGTACTTC. The chain has TRBV27 and TRBJ2-4; D tentatively fits TRBD1 or TRBD2 (5 bases each). V was trimmed by 6 bases and J by 1 base, leaving 13 bases between them. There are 15 residues in the CDR3. Per germline, CDR1 MNHEY and CDR2 SMNVEV (reference sequence).

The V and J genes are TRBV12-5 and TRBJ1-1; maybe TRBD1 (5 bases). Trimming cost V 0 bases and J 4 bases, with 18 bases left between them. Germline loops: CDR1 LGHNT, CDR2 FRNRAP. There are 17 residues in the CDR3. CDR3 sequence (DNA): TGTGCTAGTGGTTTGGTAATGGTTGGGGGGTCGGCCACTGAAGCTTTCTTT. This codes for CASGLVMVGGSATEAFF.

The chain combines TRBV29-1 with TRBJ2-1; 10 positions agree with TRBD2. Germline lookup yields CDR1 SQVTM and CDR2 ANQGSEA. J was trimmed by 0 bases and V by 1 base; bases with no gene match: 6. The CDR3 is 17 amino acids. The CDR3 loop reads CSVEGGLAQSSYNEQFF. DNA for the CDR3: TGCAGCGTTGAAGGGGGACTAGCGCAGAGCTCCTACAATGAGCAGTTCTTC.